The rows below give T cell receptor beta chains drawn from one sample of a study of naive CD8 T cells in extremely preterm neonates. Only in-frame clones appear in the TCRdb table, and some are missing; sequencing was by immunoSEQ multiplex PCR. This table has 3,900 or so clones, roughly 97% appearing once. Sequenced input: naive CD8+ T cells from blood. All receptors come from a human donor in good health. Each CDR3 is given with its conserved first and last residue. D genes are given only for firm matches. Not all rows give a size; the values are once, few, many and, for expanded clones, a class.

v_gene	d_gene	j_gene	abundance	CDR3nt	CDR3aa
TRBV5-1	TRBD1	TRBJ1-1	NA	TGCGCCAGCAGCTTGGAGGCAGGGGGCTTCCCTGAAGCTTTCTTT	CASSLEAGGFPEAFF
TRBV2	NA	TRBJ1-1	NA	TGTGCCAGCTTGGGCGGGACTGAAGCTTTCTTT	CASLGGTEAFF
TRBV28	TRBD1	TRBJ1-6	NA	TGTGCCAGCAGTTTCAGGGGGCCGGGACCCCTCCACTTT	CASSFRGPGPLHF
TRBV27	TRBD1	TRBJ1-2	NA	TGTGCCAGCAGTTTTCGACCGGGACAGGGGAACTATGGCCACACCTTC	CASSFRPGQGNYGHTF
TRBV4-1	TRBD1	TRBJ2-6	NA	TGCGCCAGCAGCCAATCCGGACAGGGGGCCTCTCCTGGGGCCAACGTCCTGACTTTC	CASSQSGQGASPGANVLTF
TRBV29-1	TRBD2	TRBJ2-1	once	TGCAGCGTAGATCCGGGACTAGCGGGGGGGCCTGGCTACAATGAGCAGTTCTTC	CSVDPGLAGGPGYNEQFF
TRBV5-6	NA	TRBJ2-1	NA	TGTGCCAGCAGCCGCTCCTACAATGAGCAGTTCTTC	CASSRSYNEQFF
TRBV11-2	NA	TRBJ2-5	NA	TGTGCCAGCAGCCGATTCTCGGGGGTCGAGGAGACCCAGTACTTC	CASSRFSGVEETQYF
TRBV7-9	TRBD2	TRBJ2-1	once	TGTGCCAGCAGCTTAGGGACTAGCGGGGGGATCTACAATGAGCAGTTCTTC	CASSLGTSGGIYNEQFF
TRBV10-3	NA	TRBJ1-1	NA	TGTGCCATCAGGGTTGACAGCCTGAACACTGAAGCTTTCTTT	CAIRVDSLNTEAFF
TRBV11-1	TRBD2	TRBJ2-3	NA	TGTGCCAGCAGCCTACTAGCGGGGGGCACAGATACGCAGTATTTT	CASSLLAGGTDTQYF
TRBV27	NA	TRBJ2-5	NA	TGTGCCAGCAGTTTTTACCAGGGTGAGACCCAGTACTTC	CASSFYQGETQYF
TRBV9	TRBD2	TRBJ2-3	NA	TGTGCCAGCAGCGTAGGACTAGCGGACACAGATACGCAGTATTTT	CASSVGLADTDTQYF
TRBV4-2	NA	TRBJ2-1	NA	TGTGCCAGCAGCCAACCGGGGGTCTCCTCCTACAATGAGCAGTTCTTC	CASSQPGVSSYNEQFF
TRBV11-2	TRBD1	TRBJ1-3	NA	TGTGCCAGCAGCAGACGGACAGGCGTCCAGGGAAACACCATATATTTT	CASSRRTGVQGNTIYF
TRBV12-5	NA	TRBJ2-1	once	TGTGCTAGTGCCCTTTCTATAGCTAATGAGCAGTTCTTC	CASALSIANEQFF
TRBV6-1	TRBD1	TRBJ2-6	NA	TGTGCCAGCAGTGATCCCGGGACAGGGGAATGGGGAGGGGCCAACGTCCTGACTTTC	CASSDPGTGEWGGANVLTF
TRBV2	TRBD1	TRBJ2-1	NA	TGTGCCAGCAGTGTCGGGACAGGGTTATCCAATGAGCAGTTCTTC	CASSVGTGLSNEQFF
TRBV10-1	TRBD1	TRBJ2-4	NA	TGCGCCAGCAGTCCCGGACAGGCCCCGCTCTACTTC	CASSPGQAPLYF
TRBV13	TRBD2	TRBJ2-1	NA	TGTGCCAGCAGCCTCGGTCGGGGGGACGAGCAGTTCTTC	CASSLGRGDEQFF
TRBV5-4	TRBD2	TRBJ2-3	once	TGTGCCAGCAGCTTGACCCCGGGACTAGGAATGGTAGATACGCAGTATTTT	CASSLTPGLGMVDTQYF
TRBV27	NA	TRBJ2-1	NA	TGTGCCAGCAGTTTGGCGGGCTCCTACAATGAGCAGTTCTTC	CASSLAGSYNEQFF
TRBV28	TRBD1	TRBJ1-2	once	TGTGCCAGCAGACCCGACAGGGAAAACGGTGGCTACACCTTC	CASRPDRENGGYTF
TRBV4-1	NA	TRBJ1-1	NA	TGCGCCAGCCGCCGGTTCAGGGGACGAGAAGCTTTCTTT	CASRRFRGREAFF
TRBV9	NA	TRBJ1-1	NA	TGTGCCAGCAGCGCCCGGGGGGGGGCGGACACTGAAGCTTTCTTT	CASSARGGADTEAFF
TRBV4-1	NA	TRBJ1-2	NA	TGCGCCAGCAGCCAAACAAACTATGGCTACACCTTC	CASSQTNYGYTF
TRBV27	TRBD2	TRBJ2-1	NA	TGTGCCAGCAGTTTATCGCGGGGGGTGAACAATGAGCAGTTCTTC	CASSLSRGVNNEQFF
TRBV6-5	NA	TRBJ2-6	NA	TGTGCCAGCAGTCCAGGGTTACCTGGGGCCAACGTCCTGACTTTC	CASSPGLPGANVLTF
TRBV4-2	TRBD1	TRBJ1-1	NA	TGTGCCGGCAGCCAAGAGGGACAGGGGAAGAACACTGAAGCTTTCTTT	CAGSQEGQGKNTEAFF
TRBV7-6	TRBD1	TRBJ1-1	NA	TGTGCCAGCAGCATTCGGACAGGACTTTCCGACACTGAAGCTTTCTTT	CASSIRTGLSDTEAFF
TRBV7-2	NA	TRBJ1-6	NA	TGTGCCAGCAGCCCAACGGGGTCACCCCTCCACTTT	CASSPTGSPLHF
TRBV29-1	TRBD2	TRBJ2-7	NA	TGCAGCGTGAAGGTCCCAGCGGGGGACTCCTACGAGCAGTACTTC	CSVKVPAGDSYEQYF